The sequence of this T cell receptor beta chain was determined in a study (dated by TCRdb to between 2021 and 2024). Study-level results and caveats: According to the authors, more investigation is needed, including longitudinal sampling and evaluation of a control group.

The germline V gene specifies SNHLY as CDR1 and FYNNEI as CDR2. Its CDR3 holds 12 amino acids, cysteine through phenylalanine. The read is trimmed to its CDR3 DNA, 36 bases read in frame from base 1. Comments on this clone: Its recognized antigen is unknown. Sequence at one end of the junction differs from germline and may be a read error.

For TCR beta sequencing, genomic DNA was taken from unsorted PBMCs, and those PBMCs had been isolated from peripheral blood. Survey-level sequencing on the immunoSEQ platform was used to profile TCR beta chain repertoires. From the authors' description of their analysis: Repertoire diversity was quantified as the inverse Simpson index, and CDR3 amino acid length spectratypes and V-J pairing frequencies were compared. Clonotypes specific to SARS-CoV-2, CMV, influenza A and EBV were annotated by matching TCR beta CDR3 sequences against VDJdb. The source is immuneACCESS, and TCRdb retained only in-frame sequences with V and J called. Part of the clones is not carried over; for the studies checked, unresolved V genes explain less than half of this, and the remainder is unexplained. For V, J and clone size, that table is used; D and trimming come from the DNA. This sample comprises approximately 70,000 clones, just under 95% of them detected only once. Clones ranked in the top ten supply 4.4% of the sample.

The TCR originated in a man in his forties or fifties with rheumatoid arthritis. The rearranged chain carries TRBV2 and TRBJ2-7; TRBD1 is a weak D gene call, 6 bases matching. The sequenced material came from PBMCs. Read as DNA, the sequence is TGTGCCAGCAGTGAATCGGGTTGGGGGCAGTCCTTC. The translation is CASSESGWGQSF.